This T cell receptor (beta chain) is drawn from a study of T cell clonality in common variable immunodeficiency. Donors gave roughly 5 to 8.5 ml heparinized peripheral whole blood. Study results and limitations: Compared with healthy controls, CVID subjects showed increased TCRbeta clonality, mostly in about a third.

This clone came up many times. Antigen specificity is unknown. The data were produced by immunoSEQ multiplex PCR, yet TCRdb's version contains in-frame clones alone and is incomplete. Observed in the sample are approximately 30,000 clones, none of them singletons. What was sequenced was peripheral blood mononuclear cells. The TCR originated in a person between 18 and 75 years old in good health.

The DNA read from the CDR3 is TGTGCCAGCAGTTCTACCGGGGTCGGTGGC. Amino acids: CASSSTGVGG. The whole CDR3 sequence is CASSSTGVGGYTF. This chain links TRBV6-2 or TRBV6-3 with TRBJ1-2; D remains ambiguous. From the germline J gene comes the end of the CDR3, since the read stops 3 residues before it. Germline V gene sequence: CDR1 MNHEY, CDR2 SVGEGT. The V gene lost 4 bases and the J gene lost 7 bases, with 13 bases spanning the gap. The CDR3 is made up of 13 amino acids.